These 18 T cell receptor beta chains were sequenced from one sample in a study of cytomegalovirus exposure and HLA in healthy donors. Researchers ran the PCR with 60 Vbeta and 13 Jbeta primers. The data were produced by immunoSEQ multiplex PCR, yet TCRdb's version contains in-frame clones alone and is incomplete. The sample includes about 130,000 clones, about 80% of them seen just once. Sequences were obtained from PBMCs. The receptors were sampled from a male donor in good health and CMV-seronegative.

The rearrangement links TRBV18 to TRBJ1-5; TRBD1 matches 8 bases. Germline CDR1 KGHSH, CDR2 LQKENI. V was clipped by 11 bases and J by 4 bases; unmatched bases: 7. There are 13 residues in the CDR3. The CDR3 sequence: CASGQGANQPQHF. CDR3 DNA sequence: TGTGCCTCCGGACAGGGTGCAAATCAGCCCCAGCATTTT.

Only a few counts were recorded for this clone. This chain joins TRBV6-5 and TRBJ2-3, with 8 bases lining up with TRBD2. Trimming cost V 8 bases and J 5 bases; bases outside gene matches: 9. The CDR3 is made up of 14 amino acids. CDR1 and CDR2 from the germline V gene are MNHEY and SVGAGI. The CDR3 is CASGYSGVRDTQYF. DNA of the CDR3: TGTGCCAGCGGGTATAGCGGGGTTAGAGATACGCAGTATTTT.

CDR3 DNA sequence: TGTGCCACCAGAGACACTTCCTTTAAGAATCAGCCCCAGCATTTT. Protein: CATRDTSFKNQPQHF. This sequence joins TRBV15 and TRBJ1-5; D uncertain. CDR1 and CDR2 (germline): LNHNV, YYDKDF (reference sequence). This CDR3 comprises 15 residues. V was shortened by 6 bases and J by 4 bases, with 16 bases between the two germline ends.

The CDR3 reads CATSAGTASYEQYF. Written as DNA, the CDR3 is TGTGCCACCAGTGCCGGGACAGCCTCCTACGAGCAGTACTTC. The chain uses TRBV15 and TRBJ2-7; 7 nucleotides line up with TRBD1. Germline values: CDR1 LNHNV, CDR2 YYDKDF (reference sequence). Trimming cost V 6 bases and J 0 bases; bases outside gene matches: 5. CDR3 size: 14 residues. The full variable domain, with the rest looked up from reference TRBV15 and TRBJ2-7, is DAMVIQNPRYQVTQFGKPVTLSCSQTLNHNVMYWYQQKSSQAPKLLFHYYDKDFNNEADTPDNFQSRRPNTSFCFLDIRSPGLGDTAMYLCATSAGTASYEQYFGPGTRLTVT.

V gene TRBV7-9 combines with J gene TRBJ2-7; 12 nucleotides agree with TRBD1. The germline gives CDR1 SEHNR, CDR2 FQNEAQ (reference sequence). J lost 6 bases, V lost 5 bases, and 11 bases had no gene match. CDR3 length equals 16 residues. CDR3 residues: CASSRYVGQGAFEQYF. CDR3 nucleotide sequence: TGTGCCAGCAGCCGGTATGTGGGACAGGGGGCCTTCGAGCAGTACTTC.

The DNA of the CDR3 is TGTGCCAGCAGCCCAACCGGGCAAGAGACCCAGTACTTC. Translating it yields CASSPTGQETQYF. The chain carries TRBV7-9 and TRBJ2-5; D remains unclear. The germline gives CDR1 SEHNR, CDR2 FQNEAQ (reference sequence). Between the trimmed V and J ends, which lost 5 bases and 2 bases, there was a span of 9 bases. The CDR3 consists of 13 residues. Full variable domain (remainder filled in from reference TRBV7-9 and TRBJ2-5): DTGVSQNPRHKITKRGQNVTFRCDPISEHNRLYWYRQTLGQGPEFLTYFQNEAQLEKSRLLSDRFSAERPKGSFSTLEIQRTEQGDSAMYLCASSPTGQETQYFGPGTRLLVL.

The genes are TRBV13 and TRBJ2-2; 7 bases line up with TRBD1. Trimming took 1 base from V and 6 from J; bases not matched to a gene: 11. This CDR3 is built from 17 residues. Per the germline V gene, CDR1 is PRHDT and CDR2 is FYEKMQ (reference sequence). CDR3 region: CASSLDRGYARAGELFF. CDR3 sequence (DNA): TGTGCCAGCAGCTTAGACAGGGGTTACGCGAGGGCCGGGGAGCTGTTTTTT. The full variable domain, in which reference TRBV13 and TRBJ2-2 provide the parts outside the CDR3, is AAGVIQSPRHLIKEKRETATLKCYPIPRHDTVYWYQQGPGQDPQFLISFYEKMQSDKGSIPDRFSAQQFSDYHSELNMSSLELGDSALYFCASSLDRGYARAGELFFGEGSRLTVL.

The chain combines TRBV10-1 with TRBJ1-2, with a possible D match to TRBD1 (5 bases). The V end lost 3 bases, the J end lost 0 bases, and 5 bases lay between the germline ends. The germline V gene encodes CDR1 WNHNN and CDR2 SYGVQD (reference sequence). CDR3 size: 13 residues. As DNA, the CDR3 is TGCGCCAGCAGTGAACAGGCTAACTATGGCTACACCTTC. Translating it yields CASSEQANYGYTF.

V usage is TRBV28 and J usage is TRBJ1-1; D is ambiguous. V was pared by 8 bases and J by 2 bases, with 9 bases between. Germline CDR1 is MDHEN and CDR2 is SYDVKM. The CDR3 covers 12 residues. CDR3 region: CASLRVNTEAFF. CDR3 nucleotide sequence: TGTGCCAGCCTTAGAGTAAACACTGAAGCTTTCTTT. The full variable domain, its missing parts supplied by reference TRBV28 and TRBJ1-1, is DVKVTQSSRYLVKRTGEKVFLECVQDMDHENMFWYRQDPGLGLRLIYFSYDVKMKEKGDIPEGYSVSREKKERFSLILESASTNQTSMYLCASLRVNTEAFFGQGTRLTVV.

The chain is built from TRBV6-5 and TRBJ1-1; TRBD1 is a possible D gene (5 bases). CDR1 MNHEY and CDR2 SVGAGI come from the germline V gene. CDR3 length: 15 amino acids. V gave up 8 bases and J gave up 0 bases, with 16 bases separating them. CDR3 nucleotide sequence: TGTGCCAGCTGGGGCAGGGTCCGCGTGAACACTGAAGCTTTCTTT. It encodes CASWGRVRVNTEAFF.

V is TRBV27 and J is TRBJ2-5, with 7 nucleotides matching TRBD1. CDR3 length: 14 amino acids. V lost 3 bases and J lost 5; bases outside the gene matches: 6. Germline CDR1 reads MNHEY; CDR2 reads SMNVEV (reference sequence). CDR3 nucleotides: TGTGCCAGCAGTTTTCACGGACAGGCGGAGACCCAGTACTTC. Protein product: CASSFHGQAETQYF.

The table lists this clone with a few counts. This chain connects TRBV5-5 to TRBJ2-1; D is perhaps TRBD2 (7 bases). CDR3 length: 15 residues. Trimming stripped 4 bases from V and 9 bases from J, with 20 bases between. Germline-derived CDR1 and CDR2 are SGHKS and YYEKEE (reference sequence). CDR3 bases: TGTGCCAGCAGCCAGGAGGGGGGGCTTTTCGGTGAGCAGTTCTTC. This encodes CASSQEGGLFGEQFF. The whole variable domain, filled in from reference TRBV5-5 and TRBJ2-1, reads DAGVTQSPTHLIKTRGQQVTLRCSPISGHKSVSWYQQVLGQGPQFIFQYYEKEERGRGNFPDRFSARQFPNYSSELNVNALLLGDSALYLCASSQEGGLFGEQFFGPGTRLTVL.

The chain combines TRBV6-5 with TRBJ1-1; tentatively, D is TRBD1 (5 bases). The CDR3 spans 15 residues. Trimming left V 4 bases short and J 1 base short, with 13 bases between. In germline, CDR1 is MNHEY, CDR2 SVGAGI. The CDR3 DNA follows: TGTGCCAGCAGTTTTCCGGGGGTGGGGAACACTGAAGCTTTCTTT. Translation: CASSFPGVGNTEAFF.

The chain recombines TRBV7-2 with TRBJ1-4, with 10 bases aligning to TRBD1. Unmatched junction bases numbered 7, after V lost 5 bases and J lost 7 bases. The CDR3 consists of 15 residues. Germline CDR1 is SGHTA and CDR2 is FQGNSA. This chain's CDR3 is CASSPRQGAVEKLFF. The CDR3 DNA follows: TGTGCCAGCAGCCCCCGACAGGGGGCTGTTGAAAAACTGTTTTTT.

The CDR3 is CSVANLAGVETQYF. CDR3 bases: TGCAGCGTCGCAAATTTAGCGGGAGTAGAGACCCAGTACTTC. The chain combines TRBV29-1 with TRBJ2-5; 9 positions match TRBD2. The CDR3 runs to 14 residues. J lost 4 bases, V lost 6 bases, and 9 bases had no gene match. The V gene's germline CDR1 is SQVTM and CDR2 ANQGSEA.

This rearrangement joins TRBV2 to TRBJ2-5; D gene unclear. V was clipped by 7 bases and J by 2 bases, with 11 bases between them. The length of the CDR3 is 13 residues. Germline CDR1 SNHLY, CDR2 FYNNEI. The CDR3 sequence is CASISGRQETQYF. CDR3 nucleotide sequence: TGTGCCAGCATTTCCGGCAGGCAAGAGACCCAGTACTTC. Looking up the rest from reference TRBV2 and TRBJ2-5 gives the full variable domain: EPEVTQTPSHQVTQMGQEVILRCVPISNHLYFYWYRQILGQKVEFLVSFYNNEISEKSEIFDDQFSVERPDGSNFTLKIRSTKLEDSAMYFCASISGRQETQYFGPGTRLLVL.

The chain has TRBV6-6 and TRBJ2-7; 10 nucleotides match TRBD1. The CDR3 covers 15 residues. V dropped 2 bases and J dropped 2; count of bases not matched to a gene: 3. Germline CDR1 reads MNHNY; CDR2 reads SVGAGI (reference sequence). CDR3 loop: CASSYAGTGAYEQYF. As DNA, the CDR3 is TGTGCCAGCAGTTACGCGGGGACAGGGGCCTACGAGCAGTACTTC.

CDR3 region: CASSYDSSSYEQYF. The CDR3 nucleotides read TGTGCCAGCAGTTACGATTCTAGCTCCTACGAGCAGTACTTC. V is TRBV6-5 and J is TRBJ2-7; D is unresolved. CDR1 MNHEY and CDR2 SVGAGI come from the germline V gene. The CDR3 is made up of 14 amino acids. Deletions cut 2 bases from V and 0 bases from J, with 8 bases between.